A single TCR beta chain is shown here with its context. Compared with germline, one end of the junction differs, possibly owing to a read error. TCRdb reprocessed the RACE reads via MiXCR and lists one record per CDR3 protein. The sample records 150,000 to 200,000 distinct CDR3 sequences, approximately 30% being singletons. As for time point: patch test 3, about 24 weeks after DPC sensitization. Treatment denoted: therapeutic diphenylcyclopropenone sensitization with weekly scalp DPC. Every patch test was put on after a blood sample was taken. Every donor had alopecia and was 18 to 70 years old; all were suitable for DPC. This specimen comes from a study of human T cells and chemical hapten exposure. Study at large: Throughout a study of 20 to 30 weeks, patients underwent weekly scalp administration of diphenylcyclopropenone doses. Slight volume differences across pooled libraries mainly accounted for varying per-sample TCR yields.

The germline CDR1 and CDR2 sequences are SGDLS and YYNGEE. This CDR3 spans 11 amino acids. Specimen: whole blood, collected in connection with sensitization to the hapten diphenylcyclopropenone (DPC). V and J are TRBV9 and TRBJ1-2; tentatively, D is TRBD1 (6 bases). The clonotype comes from a young woman with alopecia areata. Some clones in this sample may be carry-over from other donors' samples. The DNA for the CDR3 is TGTGCCAGCAGCGTAGCTGGGGGCCTAGCCTTC. Encoded protein: CASSVAGGLAF.